This TCR beta chain was sequenced for a study of T cell responses to AZD1222 COVID-19 vaccine. In regard to this clone: Antigen specificity is unknown.

Produced via immunoSEQ multiplex PCR; TCRdb's table is partial and in-frame only. The sample holds around 47,000 clones, 80% seen once. In germline, CDR1 is GTSNPN, CDR2 SVGIG (reference sequence). The CDR3 has 12 residues. The V end was cut by 8 bases, the J end by 4 bases, with 14 bases between. Study-wide findings and caveats: At study baseline, merely five or six AZD1222 recipients were seropositive. Mostly white British, mostly female donors; authors suggested clonal diversity may be underestimated. Epitopes outside B.1.351 and B.1.1.7 mutated regions reportedly drew nearly half of spike TCRs.

The receptor was isolated from an adult who received the MenACWY meningococcal vaccine as a control. The chain uses TRBV30 and TRBJ1-1; possibly TRBD1 for D (6 bases). The sequences come from peripheral blood, collected 28 days after the second dose of the MenACWY control vaccine. In DNA, the CDR3 is TGTGCCGGGGGGGGCCAAGTCACTGAAGCTTTCTTT. Protein sequence: CAGGGQVTEAFF. Looking up the rest from reference TRBV30 and TRBJ1-1 gives the full variable domain: SQTIHQWPATLVQPVGSPLSLECTVEGTSNPNLYWYRQAAGRGLQLLFYSVGIGQISSEVPQNLSASRPQDRQFILSSKKLLLSDSGFYLCAGGGQVTEAFFGQGTRLTVV.